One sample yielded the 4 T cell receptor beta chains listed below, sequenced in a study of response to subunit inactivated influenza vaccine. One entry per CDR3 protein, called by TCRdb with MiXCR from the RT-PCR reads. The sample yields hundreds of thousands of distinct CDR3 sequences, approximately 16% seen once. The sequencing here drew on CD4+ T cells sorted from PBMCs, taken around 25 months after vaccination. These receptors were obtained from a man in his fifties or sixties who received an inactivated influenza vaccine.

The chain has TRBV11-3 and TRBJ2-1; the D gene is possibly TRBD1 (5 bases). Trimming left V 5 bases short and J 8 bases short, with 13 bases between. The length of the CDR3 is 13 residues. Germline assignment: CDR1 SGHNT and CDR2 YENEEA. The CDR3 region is CASSTQQGYEQFF. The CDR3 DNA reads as TGTGCCAGCAGCACACAGCAGGGTTATGAGCAGTTCTTC.

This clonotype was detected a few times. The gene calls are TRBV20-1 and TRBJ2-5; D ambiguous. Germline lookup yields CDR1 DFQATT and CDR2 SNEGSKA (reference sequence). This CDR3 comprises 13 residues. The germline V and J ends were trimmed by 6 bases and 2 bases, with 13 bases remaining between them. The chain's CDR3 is CSAQRTKQETQYF. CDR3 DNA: TGCAGTGCCCAGCGTACGAAACAAGAGACCCAGTACTTC.

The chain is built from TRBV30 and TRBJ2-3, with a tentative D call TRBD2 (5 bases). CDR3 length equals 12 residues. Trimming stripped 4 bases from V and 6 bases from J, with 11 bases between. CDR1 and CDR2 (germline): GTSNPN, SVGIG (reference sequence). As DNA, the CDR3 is TGTGCCTGGACCAGGCGGGTGGATACGCAGTATTTT. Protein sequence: CAWTRRVDTQYF.

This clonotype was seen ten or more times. CDR3 nucleotides: TGTGCCAGCAGTGGGACTAGGGCTGGCGAGCAGTACTTC. This translates into CASSGTRAGEQYF. This rearrangement joins TRBV2 to TRBJ2-7; TRBD2 matches 7 bases. The V segment lost 4 bases and the J segment 6 bases; nucleotides outside the gene matches: 6. The CDR3 covers 13 residues. Germline lookup yields CDR1 SNHLY and CDR2 FYNNEI.